Listed below are T cell receptor beta chains from one sample, sequenced in a study of OX40 agonist ivuxolimab in advanced cancers. Sequencing was performed with immunoSEQ multiplex PCR; in TCRdb, only in-frame clones are kept and a portion is missing. The sample gives approximately 67,000 clones, 80% to 95% of which show up once; 5.9% is in the top ten. Sequencing used CD4+ or CD8+ T cells sorted from blood, obtained in a trial of the OX40 agonist ivuxolimab. The receptors here all came from an adult with an advanced solid tumor such as melanoma, head and neck, liver or kidney cancer. Each CDR3 is given with its conserved first and last residue. The order of the fields is J gene, D gene, V gene, clone size, CDR3 DNA, CDR3 protein. D genes are given only for firm matches. Clone size is stated in some rows and not others, as once, few, many or a class when expanded.

j_gene: TRBJ2-3
d_gene: TRBD2
v_gene: TRBV7-9
abundance: .
CDR3nt: TGTGCCAGCAGCATACTAGTCGGGACTAGCGACGATACGCAGTATTTT
CDR3aa: CASSILVGTSDDTQYF

j_gene: TRBJ1-1
d_gene: TRBD1
v_gene: TRBV19
abundance: .
CDR3nt: TGTGCCAGTAGATGGACAGGGAACACTGAAGCTTTCTTT
CDR3aa: CASRWTGNTEAFF

j_gene: TRBJ1-5
d_gene: .
v_gene: TRBV5-4
abundance: .
CDR3nt: TGTGCCAGCAGCCACGGGGGCAGCAATCAGCCCCAGCATTTT
CDR3aa: CASSHGGSNQPQHF

j_gene: TRBJ2-7
d_gene: TRBD1
v_gene: TRBV11-2
abundance: .
CDR3nt: TGTGCCAGCAGCTTAGCTGGACAGGACTTACTCTACGAGCAGTACTTC
CDR3aa: CASSLAGQDLLYEQYF

j_gene: TRBJ2-1
d_gene: .
v_gene: TRBV9
abundance: once
CDR3nt: TGTGCCAGCGGGCGGGAAACCTACAATGAGCAGTTCTTC
CDR3aa: CASGRETYNEQFF

j_gene: TRBJ2-7
d_gene: TRBD1
v_gene: TRBV7-8
abundance: once
CDR3nt: TGTGCCAGCAGCGGGCGGACAGGGCCCTACGAGCAGTACTTC
CDR3aa: CASSGRTGPYEQYF

j_gene: TRBJ1-1
d_gene: .
v_gene: TRBV6-5
abundance: once
CDR3nt: TGTGCCAGCAGCATTGCACAGAACACTGAAGCTTTCTTT
CDR3aa: CASSIAQNTEAFF

j_gene: TRBJ1-2
d_gene: .
v_gene: TRBV27
abundance: once
CDR3nt: TGTGCCAGCAGTTTCCATGGCGGAGGCTATGGCTACACCTTC
CDR3aa: CASSFHGGGYGYTF

j_gene: TRBJ2-1
d_gene: TRBD2
v_gene: TRBV6-5
abundance: .
CDR3nt: TGTGCCAGCAGCGGACTAGCGGAGTACAATGAGCAGTTCTTC
CDR3aa: CASSGLAEYNEQFF

j_gene: TRBJ1-2
d_gene: .
v_gene: TRBV7-9
abundance: .
CDR3nt: TGTGCCAGCAGCTCCCTCAACTATGGCTACACCTTC
CDR3aa: CASSSLNYGYTF

j_gene: TRBJ2-1
d_gene: .
v_gene: TRBV4-3
abundance: .
CDR3nt: TGCGCCAGCAGCCAAGGGTTTCATGAGCGGTTTGACTCCTACAATGAGCAGTTCTTC
CDR3aa: CASSQGFHERFDSYNEQFF

j_gene: TRBJ1-1
d_gene: .
v_gene: TRBV7-9
abundance: .
CDR3nt: TGTGCCAGCAGAAGGAGTGATGATTTTAACACTGAAGCTTTCTTT
CDR3aa: CASRRSDDFNTEAFF

j_gene: TRBJ2-2
d_gene: .
v_gene: TRBV9
abundance: .
CDR3nt: TGTGCCAGCAGTCCAGGGGCCGGGGAGCTGTTTTTT
CDR3aa: CASSPGAGELFF

j_gene: TRBJ1-4
d_gene: .
v_gene: TRBV2
abundance: .
CDR3nt: TGTGCCAGCAGCAGGGGTGGTGGGGGAGATAACGATAAACTGTTTTTT
CDR3aa: CASSRGGGGDNDKLFF

j_gene: TRBJ2-5
d_gene: .
v_gene: TRBV11-2
abundance: medium-sized
CDR3nt: TGTGCCAGCAGCTTAGGAATTACAGCGGCCCGCCAAGAGACCCAGTACTTC
CDR3aa: CASSLGITAARQETQYF

j_gene: TRBJ1-1
d_gene: TRBD1
v_gene: TRBV6-6
abundance: .
CDR3nt: TGTGCCAGCAGTAAAACAGGGGAAAGGACTGAAGCTTTCTTT
CDR3aa: CASSKTGERTEAFF

j_gene: TRBJ1-1
d_gene: .
v_gene: TRBV28
abundance: many
CDR3nt: TGTGCCAGCAGTTTGGTAAGATTGAACACTGAAGCTTTCTTT
CDR3aa: CASSLVRLNTEAFF

j_gene: TRBJ1-1
d_gene: .
v_gene: TRBV29-1
abundance: .
CDR3nt: TGCAGCGTTGAAGATTGGAAATTGAACACTGAAGCTTTCTTT
CDR3aa: CSVEDWKLNTEAFF

j_gene: TRBJ2-2
d_gene: .
v_gene: TRBV30
abundance: .
CDR3nt: TGTGCCTGGAGTGTCTTTGCGGCTAACACCGGGGAGCTGTTTTTT
CDR3aa: CAWSVFAANTGELFF